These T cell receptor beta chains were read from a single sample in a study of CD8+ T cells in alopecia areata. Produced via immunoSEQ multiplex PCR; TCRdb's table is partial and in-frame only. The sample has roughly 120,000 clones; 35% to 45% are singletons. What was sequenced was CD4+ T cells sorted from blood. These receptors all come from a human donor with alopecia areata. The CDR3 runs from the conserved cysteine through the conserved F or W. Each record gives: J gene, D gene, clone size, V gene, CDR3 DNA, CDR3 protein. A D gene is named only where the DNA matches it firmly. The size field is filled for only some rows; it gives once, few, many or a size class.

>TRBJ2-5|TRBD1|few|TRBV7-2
TGTGCCAGCAGCTACGGGACAGCCCAAGAGACCCAGTACTTC
CASSYGTAQETQYF
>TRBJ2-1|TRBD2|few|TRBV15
TGTGCCACCAGCAGGTGGGGGGGGGACAATGAGCAGTTCTTC
CATSRWGGDNEQFF
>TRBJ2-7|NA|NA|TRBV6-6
TGTGCCAGCAGTTACCAAAGCTCCTACGAGCAGTACTTC
CASSYQSSYEQYF
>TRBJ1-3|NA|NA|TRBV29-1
TGCAGCGTAGAGAAGGGATTGAAGGGAAACACCATATATTTT
CSVEKGLKGNTIYF
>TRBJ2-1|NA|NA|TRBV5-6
TGTGCCAGCAGCTCCGACAATGAGCAGTTCTTC
CASSSDNEQFF
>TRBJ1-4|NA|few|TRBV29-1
TGCAGCGTTGATACCCCTGGAGGTGAAAAACTGTTTTTT
CSVDTPGGEKLFF
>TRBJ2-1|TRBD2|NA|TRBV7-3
TGTGCCAGCAGCTTAACGGGACTAGCTTCCCTATCTGAGCAGTTCTTC
CASSLTGLASLSEQFF
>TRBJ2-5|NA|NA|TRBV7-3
TGTGCCAGCCGCGGGACGGACGAAGAGACCCAGTACTTC
CASRGTDEETQYF
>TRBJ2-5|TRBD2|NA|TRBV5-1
TGCGCCAGCAGCTTGGACGGTAGCGGGAGTTTGGGGACCCAGTACTTC
CASSLDGSGSLGTQYF
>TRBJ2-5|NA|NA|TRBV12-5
TGTGCTAGTGGTTTGGATGGGAGTTACGGGACCCAGTACTTC
CASGLDGSYGTQYF
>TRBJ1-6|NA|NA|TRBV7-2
TGTGCCAGCAGCTCCGGACGGACGAATTCACCCCTCCACTTT
CASSSGRTNSPLHF
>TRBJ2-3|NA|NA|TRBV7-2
TGTGCCAGCACCCGCAGGCAGGGAGGCACAGATACGCAGTATTTT
CASTRRQGGTDTQYF
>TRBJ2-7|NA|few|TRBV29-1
TGCAGCGCCTCGACAATCCCTACCTACGAGCAGTACTTC
CSASTIPTYEQYF
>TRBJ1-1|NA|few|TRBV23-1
TGCGCCAGCAGTCACCAGGAGGGCTCTAATTTTGGAGCTTTCTTT
CASSHQEGSNFGAFF
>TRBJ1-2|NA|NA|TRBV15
TGTGCCACCAGCAGAGGGGACGGAGCATCTAAGGGCTACACCTTC
CATSRGDGASKGYTF
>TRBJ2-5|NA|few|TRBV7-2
TGTGCCAGCAGCTTAGCGGGCTACCAAGAGACCCAGTACTTC
CASSLAGYQETQYF
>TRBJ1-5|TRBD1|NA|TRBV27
TGTGCCAGCAGCAGGGACAGATCCAGCAATCAGCCCCAGCATTTT
CASSRDRSSNQPQHF
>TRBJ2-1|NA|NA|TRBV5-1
TGCGCCAGCAGCATTGGACAAAACAATGAGCAGTTCTTC
CASSIGQNNEQFF
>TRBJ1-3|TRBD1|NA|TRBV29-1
TGCAGCGTCGGGACAGGGTATGGAAACACCATATATTTT
CSVGTGYGNTIYF
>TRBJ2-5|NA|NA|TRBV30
TGTGCCTGGAGTTGGGCAGAGACCCAGTACTTC
CAWSWAETQYF
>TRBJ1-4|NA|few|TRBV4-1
TGCGCCAGCAGCCAACTAGGGACCGCCGAGAGAAAACTGTTTTTT
CASSQLGTAERKLFF
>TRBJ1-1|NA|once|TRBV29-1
TGCAGCACTCTGGACACTGAAGCTTTCTTT
CSTLDTEAFF
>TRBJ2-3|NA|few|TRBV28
TGTGCCAGCAGTTCATCTAGCGCCGCTAGCACAGATACGCAGTATTTT
CASSSSSAASTDTQYF
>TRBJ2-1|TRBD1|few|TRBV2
TGTGCCAGCAGCGAGGACAGGAGCTCCTACAATGAGCAGTTCTTC
CASSEDRSSYNEQFF
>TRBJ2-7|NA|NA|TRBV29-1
TGCAGCGTTTCGGAGGGTGCCTACGGGCAGTACTTC
CSVSEGAYGQYF
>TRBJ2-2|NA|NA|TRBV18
TGTGCCAGCTCACTGAGGACGGGAAACACCGGGGAGCTGTTTTTT
CASSLRTGNTGELFF
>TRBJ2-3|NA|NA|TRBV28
TGTGCCAGCAGTCCCATCCCACTCGGCCGATACACAGATACGCAGTATTTT
CASSPIPLGRYTDTQYF
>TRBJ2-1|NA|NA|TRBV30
TGTGCCTGGAGTGATAGCGGCAATGAGCAGTTCTTC
CAWSDSGNEQFF
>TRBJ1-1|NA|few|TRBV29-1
TGCAGCGTCCACCGTACCGGACGGGTCGTTCGGGCTTTCTTT
CSVHRTGRVVRAFF
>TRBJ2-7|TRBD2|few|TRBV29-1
TGCAGCGTTGGTCCGGGCAGCGGGGCTGCCTACGAGCAGTACTTC
CSVGPGSGAAYEQYF
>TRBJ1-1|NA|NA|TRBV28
TGTGCCAGCAGTCTCCAGCAGGGGAGAGCTTTCTTT
CASSLQQGRAFF
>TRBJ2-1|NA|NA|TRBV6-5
TGTGCCAGCAGTTACTCGGGGGGGCGCGATGAGCAGTTCTTC
CASSYSGGRDEQFF
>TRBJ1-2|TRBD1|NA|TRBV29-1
TGCAGCGTCCCCGCCGGACAGGCGATTAACTATGGCTACACCTTC
CSVPAGQAINYGYTF
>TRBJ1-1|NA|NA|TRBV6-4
TGTGCCAGCAGTGACCTTACCCGGGGGATGGACACTGAAGCTTTCTTT
CASSDLTRGMDTEAFF
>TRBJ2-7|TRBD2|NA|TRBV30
TGTGCCTGGAGTATTAAGATCGGTGGCGCGGGAGCAGTTAGATTC
CAWSIKIGGAGAVRF
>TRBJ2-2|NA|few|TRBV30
TGTGCCTGGAGTGTATTTGGGACGAACACCGGGGAGCTGTTTTTT
CAWSVFGTNTGELFF
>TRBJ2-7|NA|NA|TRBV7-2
TGTGCCAGCAGCTTAGCGCGGGGGCTCGGCACCTACGAGCAGTACTTC
CASSLARGLGTYEQYF
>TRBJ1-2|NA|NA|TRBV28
TGTGCCAGCAGTCCTTCGCTCAGCTATGGCTACACCTTC
CASSPSLSYGYTF
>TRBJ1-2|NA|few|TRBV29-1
TGCAGCGTTGTTCTCCTAGGGATTACCGTGAGCTACACCTTC
CSVVLLGITVSYTF
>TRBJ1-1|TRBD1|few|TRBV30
TGTGCCTGGAGTAGGGACAGGGATACTGAAGCTTTCTTT
CAWSRDRDTEAFF
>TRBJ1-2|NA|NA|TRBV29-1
TGCAGCGTCCCTAGCTACCGGGACTCTCGTAACTATGGCTACACCTTC
CSVPSYRDSRNYGYTF
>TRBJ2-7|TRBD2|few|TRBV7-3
TGTGCCAGCAGTGTAGAGCGGGAGACTGAGCAGTACTTC
CASSVERETEQYF